These T cell receptor beta chains were read from a single sample in a study of shared clonotypes between healthy human individuals. Repertoires were generated with immunoSEQ multiplex PCR, while TCRdb's copy carries only in-frame clones and drops some. The data show approximately 1.5 million clones, with around 98% seen just once and less than 0.55% held by the top ten. Sequenced sample: naive CD4+ T cells sorted from blood. Receptors were obtained from a man aged 30 to 39 in good health. Both conserved end residues are part of each CDR3. Fields, in order: CDR3 DNA, CDR3 protein, clone size, V gene, D gene, J gene. D genes are given only for firm matches. The size entry is marked missing in some rows and otherwise reads once, few, many or a size class.

cdr3_nt: TGTGCCAGCAGCTCAAACTCCCTGCGGTTCCGAAGCACAGATACGCAGTATTTT
cdr3_aa: CASSSNSLRFRSTDTQYF
clone_size: -
v_call: TRBV7-2
d_call: -
j_call: TRBJ2-3

cdr3_nt: TGTGCCAGCAGCTTGGACAACCCACCTTATAATGAGCAGTTCTTC
cdr3_aa: CASSLDNPPYNEQFF
clone_size: -
v_call: TRBV7-2
d_call: -
j_call: TRBJ2-1

cdr3_nt: TGTGCCAGCAGCTCCGGAATTAACTATGGCTACACCTTC
cdr3_aa: CASSSGINYGYTF
clone_size: -
v_call: TRBV2
d_call: -
j_call: TRBJ1-2

cdr3_nt: TGTGCCATCAGTGTGCAGGGAGCCACTGAAGCTTTCTTT
cdr3_aa: CAISVQGATEAFF
clone_size: -
v_call: TRBV10-3
d_call: -
j_call: TRBJ1-1

cdr3_nt: TGTGCCAGCAGTTTAAATCTGGGGACTGAAGCTTTCTTT
cdr3_aa: CASSLNLGTEAFF
clone_size: -
v_call: TRBV27
d_call: -
j_call: TRBJ1-1

cdr3_nt: TGTGCCAGCTGCCGGGACAGGGGGCTGAGGGATACGCAGTATTTT
cdr3_aa: CASCRDRGLRDTQYF
clone_size: -
v_call: TRBV2
d_call: TRBD1
j_call: TRBJ2-3

cdr3_nt: TGTGCCAGTAGTGAACAGGGGGCAGATGGAGCGCAGCCCCAGCATTTT
cdr3_aa: CASSEQGADGAQPQHF
clone_size: -
v_call: TRBV19
d_call: TRBD1
j_call: TRBJ1-5

cdr3_nt: TGTGCCAGCAGCTTTAGGGGTGGACTAGAGAACTACGAGCAGTACTTC
cdr3_aa: CASSFRGGLENYEQYF
clone_size: -
v_call: TRBV7-8
d_call: TRBD2
j_call: TRBJ2-7

cdr3_nt: TGTGCCAGCAGCTTAGCTCCGAACGCTGAAGCTTTCTTT
cdr3_aa: CASSLAPNAEAFF
clone_size: -
v_call: TRBV7-9
d_call: -
j_call: TRBJ1-1

cdr3_nt: TGTGCCAGCAGCCGAACAGGGGGGTGGGAGACCCAGTACTTC
cdr3_aa: CASSRTGGWETQYF
clone_size: -
v_call: TRBV27
d_call: TRBD1
j_call: TRBJ2-5

cdr3_nt: TGTGCCAGCTCACCTGGGACTAGTCGAACAGGCGCCGGGGAGCTGTTTTTT
cdr3_aa: CASSPGTSRTGAGELFF
clone_size: -
v_call: TRBV18
d_call: TRBD2
j_call: TRBJ2-2

cdr3_nt: TGCAGCGTTGCGCCCCGGAGACAGGCCTCCGATGAGCAGTTCTTC
cdr3_aa: CSVAPRRQASDEQFF
clone_size: -
v_call: TRBV29-1
d_call: -
j_call: TRBJ2-1

cdr3_nt: TGTGCCAGCAGTCCCGAAGGGAGTTACTACAATGAGCAGTTCTTC
cdr3_aa: CASSPEGSYYNEQFF
clone_size: -
v_call: TRBV6-1
d_call: -
j_call: TRBJ2-1

cdr3_nt: TGTGCCAGCAGCCCCAGCGGGGTGGGGAATACGCAGTATTTT
cdr3_aa: CASSPSGVGNTQYF
clone_size: -
v_call: TRBV9
d_call: TRBD2
j_call: TRBJ2-3

cdr3_nt: TGTGCCAGCAGTTACTTCCAACCTAGCACAGATACGCAGTATTTT
cdr3_aa: CASSYFQPSTDTQYF
clone_size: -
v_call: TRBV6-6
d_call: -
j_call: TRBJ2-3

cdr3_nt: TGTGCCAGCTCACCGGGGTACCAAGAGACCCAGTACTTC
cdr3_aa: CASSPGYQETQYF
clone_size: -
v_call: TRBV18
d_call: -
j_call: TRBJ2-5

cdr3_nt: TGTGCCAGCAGCTGGAGTAGGAACGGGGAGCTGTTTTTT
cdr3_aa: CASSWSRNGELFF
clone_size: -
v_call: TRBV5-6
d_call: -
j_call: TRBJ2-2

cdr3_nt: TGTGCCAGCAGCCCTCGACAGCTCACAGATACGCAGTATTTT
cdr3_aa: CASSPRQLTDTQYF
clone_size: once
v_call: TRBV7-9
d_call: -
j_call: TRBJ2-3

cdr3_nt: TGTGCCACCAGCAGAGACAGGGGGCAAGGTGAAAAACTGTTTTTT
cdr3_aa: CATSRDRGQGEKLFF
clone_size: -
v_call: TRBV15
d_call: TRBD1
j_call: TRBJ1-4

cdr3_nt: TGTGCCAGCAGCTTAGCGGGGGGCTCCTACAATGAGCAGTTCTTC
cdr3_aa: CASSLAGGSYNEQFF
clone_size: -
v_call: TRBV11-2
d_call: TRBD2
j_call: TRBJ2-1

cdr3_nt: TGTGCCAGCTCACCACAGGCAGACGAATCCTACGAGCAGTACTTC
cdr3_aa: CASSPQADESYEQYF
clone_size: -
v_call: TRBV18
d_call: -
j_call: TRBJ2-7

cdr3_nt: TGTGCCAGCAGCCAAGGTCCGGGGGCCCCCTATGGCTACACCTTC
cdr3_aa: CASSQGPGAPYGYTF
clone_size: -
v_call: TRBV14
d_call: -
j_call: TRBJ1-2

cdr3_nt: TGTGCCAGCAGCCCCCCGGGGCGAAGGGGGAGGACAGATACGCAGTATTTT
cdr3_aa: CASSPPGRRGRTDTQYF
clone_size: once
v_call: TRBV28
d_call: -
j_call: TRBJ2-3

cdr3_nt: TGTGCCAGCAGCTTAGGGGTCCTAGAGCAGGGACCCACAAACACCATATATTTT
cdr3_aa: CASSLGVLEQGPTNTIYF
clone_size: -
v_call: TRBV7-9
d_call: -
j_call: TRBJ1-3

cdr3_nt: TGTGCCAGCCGAATCGGGCCTAACAATGAGCAGTTCTTC
cdr3_aa: CASRIGPNNEQFF
clone_size: once
v_call: TRBV7-2
d_call: -
j_call: TRBJ2-1

cdr3_nt: TGTGCCAGCAGTTTATGGGGGAACACTGAAGCTTTCTTT
cdr3_aa: CASSLWGNTEAFF
clone_size: -
v_call: TRBV28
d_call: -
j_call: TRBJ1-1

cdr3_nt: TGTGCCAGCAGCTTAGTCCGGACAGTTCAAGAGACCCAGTACTTC
cdr3_aa: CASSLVRTVQETQYF
clone_size: -
v_call: TRBV7-6
d_call: -
j_call: TRBJ2-5

cdr3_nt: TGTGCAAGTCGCTTAGCTAGAGCGGGAGACTACAATGAGCAGTTCTTC
cdr3_aa: CASRLARAGDYNEQFF
clone_size: -
v_call: TRBV12-2
d_call: -
j_call: TRBJ2-1

cdr3_nt: TGTGCCAGCTCACCTGGGGTCTCCTACGAGCAGTACTTC
cdr3_aa: CASSPGVSYEQYF
clone_size: -
v_call: TRBV18
d_call: -
j_call: TRBJ2-7

cdr3_nt: TGTGCCATCAGTGAGGCCGGGACAGTGGGGGCAGATACGCAGTATTTT
cdr3_aa: CAISEAGTVGADTQYF
clone_size: -
v_call: TRBV10-3
d_call: TRBD1
j_call: TRBJ2-3

cdr3_nt: TGTGCCAGCTCGACGACTAGCGGGAGGGCGGAGACCCAGTACTTC
cdr3_aa: CASSTTSGRAETQYF
clone_size: -
v_call: TRBV18
d_call: TRBD2
j_call: TRBJ2-5

cdr3_nt: TGTGCCAGCAGCGTAACAGGGACTAGCACTGAAGCTTTCTTT
cdr3_aa: CASSVTGTSTEAFF
clone_size: -
v_call: TRBV9
d_call: -
j_call: TRBJ1-1

cdr3_nt: TGTGCCAGCAGCTTTCGGGAAGGGGAGCTGTTTTTT
cdr3_aa: CASSFREGELFF
clone_size: -
v_call: TRBV27
d_call: -
j_call: TRBJ2-2

cdr3_nt: TGTGCCAGCAGCCTCCAGGTACAGGTCCAAGAGACCCAGTACTTC
cdr3_aa: CASSLQVQVQETQYF
clone_size: once
v_call: TRBV7-9
d_call: -
j_call: TRBJ2-5

cdr3_nt: TGCAGTGCCGGACCCAACAATGAGCAGTTCTTC
cdr3_aa: CSAGPNNEQFF
clone_size: -
v_call: TRBV20-1
d_call: -
j_call: TRBJ2-1

cdr3_nt: TGTGCCAGCAGCTTAGTGCGCGGCGGGATGAGAGGTGGCTACGAGCAGTACTTC
cdr3_aa: CASSLVRGGMRGGYEQYF
clone_size: -
v_call: TRBV11-2
d_call: -
j_call: TRBJ2-7

cdr3_nt: TGTGCCAGCAGCTTAGGTAGTGGACTAGCTTCGAATGAGCAGTTCTTC
cdr3_aa: CASSLGSGLASNEQFF
clone_size: once
v_call: TRBV7-9
d_call: TRBD2
j_call: TRBJ2-1

cdr3_nt: TGCGCCAGCAGCGGTATGGGTGGCGGGGCGGGAGCTGTCGAGCAGTACTTC
cdr3_aa: CASSGMGGGAGAVEQYF
clone_size: -
v_call: TRBV5-1
d_call: TRBD2
j_call: TRBJ2-7

cdr3_nt: TGCGCCAGCAGCTTGTATGGCAGCCAAGAGACCCAGTACTTC
cdr3_aa: CASSLYGSQETQYF
clone_size: -
v_call: TRBV5-1
d_call: -
j_call: TRBJ2-5